This TCR beta chain is drawn from a study of T cell responses to AZD1222 COVID-19 vaccine. Sequencing used immunoSEQ multiplex PCR; TCRdb keeps in-frame clones, though not all of them. The top ten hold 1.5% to 2% of the sample, which has some 120,000 clones, 80% to 90% seen once. General study results and limits: The repertoires were collected only after the peak T cell response. Nearly half of spike-specific TCRs reportedly go after variant regions that carry no mutations.

Details on this clone: Its antigen is unidentified.

Trimming stripped 2 bases from V and 5 bases from J, with 10 bases between. CDR1 is SGDLS and CDR2 is YYNGEE in the germline V gene. This CDR3 is 14 amino acids long. The chain couples TRBV9 to TRBJ2-2; TRBD1 might be the D (6 bases). The origin of this receptor is an adult in good health. The sequencing here drew on peripheral blood, taken on day 0 of AZD1222 vaccination. The CDR3 DNA follows: TGTGCCAGCAGCGTCACAGGGCGGACCGGGGAGCTGTTTTTT. This sequence encodes CASSVTGRTGELFF.